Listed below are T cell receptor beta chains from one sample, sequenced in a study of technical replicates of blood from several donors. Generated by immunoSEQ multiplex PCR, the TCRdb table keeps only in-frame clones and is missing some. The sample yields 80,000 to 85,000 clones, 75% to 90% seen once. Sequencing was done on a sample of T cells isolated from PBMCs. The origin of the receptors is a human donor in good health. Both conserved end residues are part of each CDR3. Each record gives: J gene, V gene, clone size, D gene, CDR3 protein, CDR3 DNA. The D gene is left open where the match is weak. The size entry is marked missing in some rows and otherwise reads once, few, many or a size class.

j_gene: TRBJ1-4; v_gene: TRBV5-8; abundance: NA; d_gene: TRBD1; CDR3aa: CASSEDRGTNEKLFF; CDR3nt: TGTGCCAGCAGCGAGGACAGGGGAACTAATGAAAAACTGTTTTTT
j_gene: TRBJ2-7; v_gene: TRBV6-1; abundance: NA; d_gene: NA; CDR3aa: CASNVRYEQYF; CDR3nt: TGTGCCAGCAATGTGCGGTACGAGCAGTACTTC
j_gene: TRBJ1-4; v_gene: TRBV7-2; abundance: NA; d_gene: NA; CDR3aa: CASSLDAGTNEKLFF; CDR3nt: TGTGCCAGCAGCTTAGATGCGGGTACTAATGAAAAACTGTTTTTT
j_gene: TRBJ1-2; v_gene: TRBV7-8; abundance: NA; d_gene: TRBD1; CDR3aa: CASSTTGEEGYTF; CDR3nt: TGTGCCAGCAGCACGACAGGGGAAGAGGGCTACACCTTC
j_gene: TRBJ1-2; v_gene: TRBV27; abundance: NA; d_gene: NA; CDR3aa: CASSLVQGGGYTF; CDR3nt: TGTGCCAGCAGTTTAGTGCAGGGAGGAGGCTACACCTTC
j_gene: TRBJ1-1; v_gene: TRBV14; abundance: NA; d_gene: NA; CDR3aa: CASSQDHFRGAFF; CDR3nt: TGTGCCAGCAGCCAAGATCATTTCCGGGGAGCTTTCTTT
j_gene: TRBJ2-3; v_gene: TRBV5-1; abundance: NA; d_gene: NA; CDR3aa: CASSSGSGTSTDTQYF; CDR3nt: TGCGCCAGCAGCTCGGGTAGCGGAACAAGCACAGATACGCAGTATTTT
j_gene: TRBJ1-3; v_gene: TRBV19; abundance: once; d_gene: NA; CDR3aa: CASTLDRYYSGNTIYF; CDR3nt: TGTGCCAGTACCCTGGACAGATATTACTCTGGAAACACCATATATTTT
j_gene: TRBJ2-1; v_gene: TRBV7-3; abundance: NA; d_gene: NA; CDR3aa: CASSQGNGNEQFF; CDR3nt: TGTGCCAGCAGTCAGGGAAATGGCAATGAGCAGTTCTTC
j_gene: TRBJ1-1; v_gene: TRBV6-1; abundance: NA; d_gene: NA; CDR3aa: CASSLGGQDTEAFF; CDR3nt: TGTGCCAGCAGTCTGGGGGGGCAGGACACTGAAGCTTTCTTT
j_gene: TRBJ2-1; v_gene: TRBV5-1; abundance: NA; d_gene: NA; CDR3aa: CASSFLWLGGDEQFF; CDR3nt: TGCGCCAGCAGCTTTTTGTGGTTAGGGGGGGATGAGCAGTTCTTC
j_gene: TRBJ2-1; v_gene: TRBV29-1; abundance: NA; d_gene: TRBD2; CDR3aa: CSVETSGGLGEQFF; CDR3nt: TGCAGCGTTGAGACTAGCGGGGGCCTAGGTGAGCAGTTCTTC
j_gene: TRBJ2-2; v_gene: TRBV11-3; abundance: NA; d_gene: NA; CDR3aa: CASSLDSAAYTGELFF; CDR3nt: TGTGCCAGCAGCTTAGATTCCGCGGCGTACACCGGGGAGCTGTTTTTT
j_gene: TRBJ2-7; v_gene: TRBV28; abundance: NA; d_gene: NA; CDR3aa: CAIRGGKAYEQYF; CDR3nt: TGTGCCATCAGGGGGGGAAAAGCCTACGAGCAGTACTTC
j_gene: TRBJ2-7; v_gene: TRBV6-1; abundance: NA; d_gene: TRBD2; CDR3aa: CASSNAGVAYEQYF; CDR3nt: TGTGCCAGCAGTAACGCGGGAGTAGCCTACGAGCAGTACTTC
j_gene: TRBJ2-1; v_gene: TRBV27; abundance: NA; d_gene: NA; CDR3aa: CASTIRTAYNEQFF; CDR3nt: TGTGCCAGCACGATCAGGACAGCTTACAATGAGCAGTTCTTC
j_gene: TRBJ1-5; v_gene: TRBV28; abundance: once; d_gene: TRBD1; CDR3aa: CASRRGDREEMVSQHF; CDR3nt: TGTGCCAGCAGGAGGGGTGACAGGGAGGAAATGGTATCCCAGCATTTT
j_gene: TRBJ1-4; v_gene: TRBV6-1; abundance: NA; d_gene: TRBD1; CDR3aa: CASRTDRVEEKLFF; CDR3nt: TGTGCCAGCAGGACGGACAGGGTAGAGGAAAAACTGTTTTTT
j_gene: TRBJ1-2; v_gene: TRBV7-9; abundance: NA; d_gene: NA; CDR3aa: CASSFFPGEVGVHGYTF; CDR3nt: TGTGCCAGCAGCTTTTTCCCCGGGGAGGTAGGCGTACATGGCTACACCTTC
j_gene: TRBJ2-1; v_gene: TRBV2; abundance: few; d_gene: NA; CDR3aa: CASSSGYGQFF; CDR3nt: TGTGCCAGCAGTTCAGGGTATGGGCAGTTCTTC
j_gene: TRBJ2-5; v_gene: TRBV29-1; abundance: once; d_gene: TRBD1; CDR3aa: CSWGQFNKETQYF; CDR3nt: TGCAGCTGGGGACAGTTCAATAAAGAGACCCAGTACTTC
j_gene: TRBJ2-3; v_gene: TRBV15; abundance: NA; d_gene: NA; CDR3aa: CATSREWGFTDTQYF; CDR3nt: TGTGCCACCAGCAGAGAATGGGGCTTCACAGATACGCAGTATTTT
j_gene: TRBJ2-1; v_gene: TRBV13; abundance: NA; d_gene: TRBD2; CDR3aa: CASSNRLAGNEQFF; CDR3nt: TGTGCCAGCAGCAACCGACTAGCGGGCAATGAGCAGTTCTTC
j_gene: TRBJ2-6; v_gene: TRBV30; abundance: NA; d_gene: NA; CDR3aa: CAWSVQGANVLTF; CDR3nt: TGTGCCTGGAGTGTACAAGGGGCCAACGTCCTGACTTTC
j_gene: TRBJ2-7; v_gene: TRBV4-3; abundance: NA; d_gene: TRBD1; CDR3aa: CASSQDPTGIGSYEQYF; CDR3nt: TGCGCCAGCAGCCAAGACCCGACAGGGATCGGGTCCTACGAGCAGTACTTC
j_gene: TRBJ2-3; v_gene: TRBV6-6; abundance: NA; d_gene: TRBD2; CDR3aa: CASSPGLAEGTDTQYF; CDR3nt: TGTGCCAGCAGCCCCGGACTAGCGGAAGGCACAGATACGCAGTATTTT
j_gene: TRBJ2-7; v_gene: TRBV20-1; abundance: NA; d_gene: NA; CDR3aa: CSARDNNEQYF; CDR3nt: TGCAGTGCTAGAGATAATAACGAGCAGTACTTC
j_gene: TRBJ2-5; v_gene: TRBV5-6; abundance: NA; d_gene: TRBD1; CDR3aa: CASSFRGQETQYF; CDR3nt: TGTGCCAGCAGCTTCAGGGGGCAGGAGACCCAGTACTTC
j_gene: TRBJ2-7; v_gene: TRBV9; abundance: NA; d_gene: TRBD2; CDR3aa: CASSPGLAAYEQYF; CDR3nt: TGTGCCAGCAGCCCGGGACTAGCGGCCTACGAGCAGTACTTC
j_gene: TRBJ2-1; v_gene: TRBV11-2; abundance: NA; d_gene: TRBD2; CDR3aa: CASSLLAVHNEQFF; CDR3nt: TGTGCCAGCAGCTTACTAGCGGTCCACAATGAGCAGTTCTTC
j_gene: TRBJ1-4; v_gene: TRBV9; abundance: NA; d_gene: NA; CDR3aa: CASSVGVGGSEKLFF; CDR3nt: TGTGCCAGCAGCGTAGGGGTGGGGGGATCTGAAAAACTGTTTTTT
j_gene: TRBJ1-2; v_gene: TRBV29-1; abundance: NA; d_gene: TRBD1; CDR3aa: CSVDSQGNYGYTF; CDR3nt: TGCAGCGTTGATTCACAGGGGAACTATGGCTACACCTTC
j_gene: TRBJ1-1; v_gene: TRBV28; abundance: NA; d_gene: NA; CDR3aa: CAGSRIMNTEAFF; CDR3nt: TGTGCCGGATCTAGGATAATGAACACTGAAGCTTTCTTT
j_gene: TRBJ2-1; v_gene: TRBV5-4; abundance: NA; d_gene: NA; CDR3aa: CATGRDNYNEQFF; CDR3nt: TGTGCCACGGGACGGGACAATTACAATGAGCAGTTCTTC
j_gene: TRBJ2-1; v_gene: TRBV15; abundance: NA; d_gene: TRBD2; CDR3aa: CATSRGPSGVNEQFF; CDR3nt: TGTGCCACCAGCAGAGGGCCTAGCGGGGTCAATGAGCAGTTCTTC
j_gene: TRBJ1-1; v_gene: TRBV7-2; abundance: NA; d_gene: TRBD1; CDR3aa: CASSFGQGVIEAFF; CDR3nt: TGTGCCAGCAGCTTTGGACAGGGGGTCATTGAAGCTTTCTTT
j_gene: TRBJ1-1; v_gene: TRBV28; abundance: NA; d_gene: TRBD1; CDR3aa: CASNKQGVSAEAFF; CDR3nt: TGTGCCAGCAATAAACAGGGGGTTAGTGCTGAAGCTTTCTTT
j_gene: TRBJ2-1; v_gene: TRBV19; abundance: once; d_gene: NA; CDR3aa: CASSITGISYNEQFF; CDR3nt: TGTGCCAGTAGTATAACAGGAATATCCTACAATGAGCAGTTCTTC
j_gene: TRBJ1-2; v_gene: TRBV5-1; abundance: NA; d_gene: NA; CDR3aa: CASSMELRGYGYTF; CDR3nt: TGCGCCAGCAGCATGGAATTAAGGGGTTATGGCTACACCTTC
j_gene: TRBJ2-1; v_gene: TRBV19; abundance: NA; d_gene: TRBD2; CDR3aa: CASSPLGEGNEQFF; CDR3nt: TGTGCCAGTAGTCCCCTGGGGGAGGGCAATGAGCAGTTCTTC
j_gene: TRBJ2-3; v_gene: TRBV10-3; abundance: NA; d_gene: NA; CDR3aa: CAIRDSGSTDTQYF; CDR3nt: TGTGCCATCAGAGATAGCGGTAGCACAGATACGCAGTATTTT
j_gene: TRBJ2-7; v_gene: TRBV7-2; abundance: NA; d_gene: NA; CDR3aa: CASSLKGASGGRSYEQYF; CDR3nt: TGTGCCAGCAGCTTAAAGGGGGCCTCTGGCGGGAGGTCCTACGAGCAGTACTTC